What follows are 17 T cell receptor beta chains derived from one specimen sequenced in a study of regulatory T cells in long-lasting Graves disease. CDR3-region Arm-PCR and iRepertoire HTBI primers produced the TCR beta libraries. TCRdb passed the multiplex PCR reads through MiXCR, listing each CDR3 protein once. Of hundreds of thousands of distinct CDR3 sequences listed, about 12% were seen once; the top ten hold 7.5% to 9%. Time point given: newly diagnosed GD, antithyroid drugs for less than 3 months. Extracted RNA from PBMCs served as the source of the TCR library. The same sample was also studied in work on T cells in Graves' hyperthyroidism and ophthalmopathy.

The material sequenced was peripheral blood mononuclear cells (PBMCs), taken at new diagnosis, from a patient treated with antithyroid drugs. All receptors derive from a woman aged 25 to 39 with Graves disease.

Many counts were recorded for this clonotype. One end of the junction is discordant with germline, which a read error may explain. The V and J genes are TRBV28 and TRBJ2-7; D unresolved. Germline V gives CDR1 MDHEN, CDR2 SYDVKM. The CDR3 spans 13 residues. CDR3 region: CASSLFQTYEQYF. Here the CDR3 DNA reads TGTGCCAGCAGCTTATTCCAGACCTACGAGCAGTACTTC.

This clonotype occurred many times. The chain recombines TRBV28 with TRBJ2-3; D possibly corresponds to TRBD1 (5 bases). Germline CDR1 reads MDHEN; CDR2 reads SYDVKM. The CDR3 consists of 14 residues. Trimming left V 2 bases short and J 4 bases short, with 10 bases between. Written as DNA, the CDR3 is TGTGCCAGCAGTTTACAGGGATTTGCAGATACGCAGTATTTT. It encodes CASSLQGFADTQYF. The full variable domain, with the rest looked up from reference TRBV28 and TRBJ2-3, is DVKVTQSSRYLVKRTGEKVFLECVQDMDHENMFWYRQDPGLGLRLIYFSYDVKMKEKGDIPEGYSVSREKKERFSLILESASTNQTSMYLCASSLQGFADTQYFGPGTRLTVL.

Of note for this clonotype: Possible read error: a much larger clone is one base away. The CDR3 coding sequence is TGTGCCAGCAGCCACGATTTCTGGGGATACCAAGAGACCCAGTACTTC. Protein: CASSHDFWGYQETQYF. This sequence joins TRBV3-1 and TRBJ2-5; D is ambiguous. The germline V gene encodes CDR1 LGHDT and CDR2 YNNKEL (reference sequence). The CDR3 runs 16 residues. The V and J ends lost 3 bases and 0 bases respectively, with 14 bases between them.

This clonotype was seen many times. V usage is TRBV29-1 and J usage is TRBJ2-7; maybe TRBD1 (6 bases). CDR1 is SQVTM and CDR2 is ANQGSEA in the germline V gene. The CDR3 runs to 12 residues. V was cut by 7 bases and J by 1 base, with 11 bases left in between. In nucleotides, the CDR3 is TGCAGCGCAAATACAGGGTCCTACGAGCAGTACTTC. This codes for CSANTGSYEQYF.

This clonotype was seen a few times. The CDR3 sequence: CASSQGWTGQETQYF. CDR3 DNA sequence: TGCGCCAGCAGCCAGGGTTGGACAGGGCAAGAGACCCAGTACTTC. This chain connects TRBV4-1 to TRBJ2-5; the match to TRBD1 covers 8 bases. CDR1 is MGHRA and CDR2 is YSYEKL in the germline V gene. The CDR3 runs to 15 residues. V lost 3 bases and J lost 2; bases outside the gene matches: 5.

This chain joins TRBV5-1 and TRBJ2-5, with 14 bases lining up with TRBD2. Trimming removed 7 bases from V and 5 bases from J; junction bases left unmatched: 10. This CDR3 region has 16 residues. Germline V lookup: CDR1 SGHRS, CDR2 YFSETQ. Written as DNA, the CDR3 is TGCGCCAGCCGCTCGGGACTAGCGGGAGTAGGCGAGACCCAGTACTTC. As protein: CASRSGLAGVGETQYF.

This clonotype turned up a few times. The chain uses TRBV24-1 and TRBJ2-6, with unresolved D. CDR1 is KGHDR and CDR2 is SFDVKD in the germline V gene. The V gene lost 3 bases and the J gene lost 0 bases, with 17 bases spanning the gap. The CDR3 spans 19 residues. CDR3 protein: CATSDGTKPQSSGANVLTF. The DNA of the CDR3 is TGTGCCACCAGTGATGGCACCAAACCACAGAGCTCTGGGGCCAACGTCCTGACTTTC.

There are many counts of this clonotype. The chain uses TRBV2 and TRBJ1-1; D is possibly TRBD1 (5 bases). Between the trimmed V and J ends, which lost 1 base and 4 bases, there was a span of 10 bases. The CDR3 totals 14 residues. CDR1 is SNHLY, CDR2 FYNNEI, per germline. CDR3 sequence: CASSEGGESTEAFF. In DNA, the CDR3 is TGTGCCAGCAGTGAAGGGGGGGAGTCCACTGAAGCTTTCTTT.

This clonotype was seen more than once but under ten times. This sequence joins TRBV11-2 and TRBJ1-5; D gene unclear. The CDR3 runs 13 residues. The V end lost 5 bases, the J end lost 5 bases, and 10 bases lay between the germline ends. Germline V CDR1 and CDR2: SGHAT, FQNNGV. CDR3 region: CASSQGNDQPQHF. For the CDR3, the DNA is TGTGCCAGCAGCCAAGGCAACGATCAGCCCCAGCATTTT.

In its sample, this clonotype was seen a few times. The chain recombines TRBV4-3 with TRBJ2-5; no definite D call. The CDR3 extends over 15 amino acids. Looked up from germline, CDR1 is LGHNA and CDR2 is YSLEER. Trimming removed 0 bases from V and 5 bases from J, with 13 bases in between. The CDR3 region is CASSQEPRGWETQYF. CDR3 nucleotide sequence: TGCGCCAGCAGCCAAGAACCTCGAGGTTGGGAGACCCAGTACTTC.

This clonotype was counted only a few times. CDR3 nucleotides: TGCAGCGCGGGACTAGCTGCATACAATGAGCAGTTCTTC. Its translation: CSAGLAAYNEQFF. The V gene is TRBV29-1, the J gene TRBJ2-1; 9 bases are a match to TRBD2. CDR3 length: 13 residues. Trimming removed 7 bases from V and 4 bases from J; junction bases left unmatched: 5. The germline V gene encodes CDR1 SQVTM and CDR2 ANQGSEA.

The chain employs TRBV6-2 or TRBV6-3 and TRBJ2-4; perhaps TRBD1 as D (5 bases). CDR1 MNHEY and CDR2 SVGEGT come from the germline V gene. The CDR3 is 14 amino acids. V was shortened by 5 bases and J by 8 bases, with 16 bases between the two germline ends. This chain's CDR3 is CASSDQRQGDIQYF. CDR3 DNA: TGTGCCAGCAGTGATCAACGTCAGGGTGACATTCAGTACTTC.

This clonotype was seen once. A much more abundant neighbour one base away suggests this may be a read error. This sequence joins TRBV5-5 and TRBJ2-1, with TRBD1 matching over 7 bases. J was trimmed by 8 bases and V by 4 bases; bases with no gene match: 12. The CDR3 contains 15 residues. In germline, CDR1 is SGHKS, CDR2 YYEKEE (reference sequence). This CDR3 is CASSPHRGQVDEQFF. The CDR3 region has the DNA TGTGCCAGCAGCCCCCACAGGGGTCAAGTGGATGAGCAGTTCTTC. Full variable domain (rest looked up from reference TRBV5-5 and TRBJ2-1): DAGVTQSPTHLIKTRGQQVTLRCSPISGHKSVSWYQQVLGQGPQFIFQYYEKEERGRGNFPDRFSARQFPNYSSELNVNALLLGDSALYLCASSPHRGQVDEQFFGPGTRLTVL.

This clonotype was counted at least ten times. The CDR3 nucleotides read TGCAGTGCTAGAGATGCCCAGGGGCTCTATGGCTACACCTTC. Its protein product is CSARDAQGLYGYTF. The chain joins TRBV20-1 to TRBJ1-2; a weak D match, TRBD1 (6 bases). CDR3 length equals 14 residues. V dropped 0 bases and J dropped 4 bases, with 12 bases sitting between them. The V gene's germline CDR1 is DFQATT and CDR2 SNEGSKA (reference sequence).

This clonotype was counted between two and nine times. The chain joins TRBV20-1 to TRBJ2-3; 10 bases agree with TRBD2. The J call may be faulty, since TRBJ2-7 better matches the DNA end. Germline CDR1 and CDR2: DFQATT and SNEGSKA (reference sequence). This CDR3 region has 14 residues. The CDR3 is CSASSSGRAYEQYF. CDR3 in DNA: TGCAGTGCTAGCTCGAGCGGGAGGGCCTACGAGCAGTACTTC.

This clonotype was recorded many times. This chain connects TRBV19 to TRBJ1-1; no reliable D call. The CDR3 runs 14 residues. V lost 3 bases to trimming and J lost 6 bases, with 14 bases between them. Germline CDR1 and CDR2: LNHDA and SQIVND (reference sequence). The CDR3 is CASSITYSFSEAFF. Written as DNA, the CDR3 is TGTGCCAGTAGTATTACCTACAGCTTCTCTGAAGCTTTCTTT.

This clonotype was observed at least ten times. J is TRBJ1-4 and V is TRBV7-9, with 8 bases identical to TRBD1. The CDR3 runs 15 residues. Germline lookup yields CDR1 SEHNR and CDR2 FQNEAQ (reference sequence). The V gene end was trimmed by 4 bases and the J gene end by 7 bases; junction bases not matched to a gene: 8. The DNA for the CDR3 is TGTGCCAGCAGCTACCGACAGGGGAAGAGTGAAAAACTGTTTTTT. Protein sequence: CASSYRQGKSEKLFF.